This T cell receptor beta chain was sequenced for a study of shared clonotypes between healthy human individuals. Naivety among CD8 cells was defined by CD45RO negativity and positive CCR7 selection, thereby excluding terminally differentiated effector memory CD45RA+ cells. As concerns this clone: The target antigen is unknown.

The study's findings and limits: Memory subsets generally showed smaller estimated richness than naive subsets did. The naive CD4 repertoires of a few donors were compared, and approximately 4.5% of clonotypes were shared.

The ends were cut back, 6 bases at V and 5 bases at J, with 7 bases in the middle. This CDR3 region has 10 residues. Germline CDR1 is SQVTM and CDR2 is ANQGSEA. Profiled with immunoSEQ multiplex PCR; TCRdb holds only in-frame clones, not every one. Of approximately 720,000 clones listed, about 92% are singletons. The rearrangement joins TRBV29-1 to TRBJ2-5; D unclear. This TCR was sampled from a man aged 25-40 years in good health. The sample consisted of naive CD8+ T cells sorted from blood. CDR3 in amino acids: CSVDVETQYF. Here the CDR3 DNA reads TGCAGCGTGGATGTGGAGACCCAGTACTTC.